This TCR beta chain was documented in a study of blood T cell repertoires in COVID-19. This table comes from immunoSEQ multiplex PCR, and its TCRdb copy is limited to in-frame clones, with some not included. Altogether some 30,000 clones are present, roughly 80% being singletons, with the ten largest covering roughly 10%. V was pared by 5 bases and J by 4 bases, with 15 bases between. Germline CDR1 and CDR2: SGHRS and YFSETQ. The CDR3 is 14 residues long. This receptor was taken from a man aged 80 or over with active COVID-19. The chain uses TRBV5-1 and TRBJ1-1; D gene unclear. The specimen sequenced was peripheral blood. Here the CDR3 DNA reads TGCGCCAGCAGTTTGATGGCTGGCGGCACTGAAGCTTTCTTT. Residues: CASSLMAGGTEAFF.